The sequence of this T cell receptor (beta chain) was determined in a study of identifying expanded T cells in peripheral blood. General study points: Over about two and four weeks, about 15 and 19 clones changed, versus approximately 1.2 between replicates. Variance in clone template counts between two-week samples significantly increased with total template count across all healthy donors.

Collection occurred without any documented infections or immune events in donors. To note about this clone: Antigen specificity is unknown.

Only in-frame clones appear in the TCRdb table, and some are missing; sequencing was by immunoSEQ multiplex PCR. This table has about 91,000 clones, about 87% appearing once. This receptor was obtained from a person between 18 and 69 years old in good health. Sequenced material: blood.

The CDR3 sequence is CASTGGAGETQYF. In DNA form, the CDR3 reads TGTGCCAGCACTGGGGGCGCGGGAGAGACCCAGTACTTC. The J gene is TRBJ2-5, the V gene TRBV28; D might be TRBD1 (6 bases). The CDR3 is made up of 13 amino acids. Germline CDR1 is MDHEN and CDR2 is SYDVKM. Trimming cost V 7 bases and J 4 bases, with 13 bases left between them.